Below, 20 T cell receptor beta chains from the same sample are listed, as sequenced in a study of T cell repertoires in cytomegalovirus infection. TCRdb processed the reads anew with MiXCR; each CDR3 protein has one entry. The repertoire consists of 45,000 to 65,000 distinct CDR3 sequences, with roughly a fifth occurring once and the leading ten covering around three quarters. The antigens these receptors bind are not known. The sequenced sample was CD8+ T cells from cultured PBMCs, obtained from culture after CMV antigen stimulation. The receptors here all came from a human donor in good health (CMV status not recorded). Some clones in this sample may be carry-over from other donors' samples.

This clonotype was observed a few times. The rearrangement links TRBV6-6 to TRBJ1-1; D unclear. V was shortened by 7 bases and J by 1 base, with 10 bases between the two germline ends. The CDR3 length is 13 residues. The germline V gene encodes CDR1 MNHNY and CDR2 SVGAGI (reference sequence). The CDR3 DNA is TGTGCCAGCATTAGGTTTGGGAACACTGAAGCTTTCTTT. Translation gives CASIRFGNTEAFF.

In its sample, this clonotype was seen a few times. V gene TRBV19 combines with J gene TRBJ1-5; D is perhaps TRBD1 (5 bases). Germline assignment: CDR1 LNHDA and CDR2 SQIVND (reference sequence). CDR3 length equals 21 residues. The V end lost 8 bases, the J end lost 2 bases, and 34 bases lay between the germline ends. For the CDR3, the DNA is TGTGCCAGTCGGGGGGATGATACCTTCCAGCTGGCTCGATCGGGCAATCAGCCCCAGCATTTT. Its translation is CASRGDDTFQLARSGNQPQHF.

This clonotype has a handful of counts. The V and J genes are TRBV12-5 and TRBJ1-1; TRBD1 matches at 8 bases. The CDR3 sequence is 15 residues long. The germline V gene encodes CDR1 LGHNT and CDR2 FRNRAP. V gave up 8 bases and J gave up 0 bases; unmatched junction bases: 8. CDR3 bases: TGTGCTAGTAGAAACCCGGGACAGGTGAACACTGAAGCTTTCTTT. Translated: CASRNPGQVNTEAFF.

The chain uses TRBV7-2 and TRBJ2-2; 9 nucleotides agree with TRBD1. V lost 5 bases, J lost 6 bases, and 7 bases stayed unmatched. Per the germline V gene, CDR1 is SGHTA and CDR2 is FQGNSA. This CDR3 is 15 amino acids long. The DNA for the CDR3 is TGTGCCAGCAGCCAAGGACAGGGGAGGTCCGGGGAGCTGTTTTTT. Amino acids: CASSQGQGRSGELFF.

The chain employs TRBV11-2 and TRBJ1-1; D not certain. Trimming took off 0 bases at V and 4 bases at J, with 9 bases between the two ends. Germline loops: CDR1 SGHAT, CDR2 FQNNGV. The CDR3 has 14 residues. The CDR3 loop is CASSLDWRGTEAFF. DNA for the CDR3: TGTGCCAGCAGCTTAGACTGGCGAGGCACTGAAGCTTTCTTT.

J is TRBJ2-3 and V is TRBV7-9, with TRBD2 matching 8 bases. The germline V gene encodes CDR1 SEHNR and CDR2 FQNEAQ (reference sequence). The CDR3 has 15 amino acids. Trimming removed 3 bases from V and 6 bases from J; junction bases left unmatched: 8. CDR3 residues: CASSLFSGVGDTQYF. The CDR3 nucleotides are TGTGCCAGCAGCTTGTTTAGCGGGGTTGGTGATACGCAGTATTTT.

This rearrangement joins TRBV6-2 or TRBV6-3 to TRBJ1-1, with D maybe TRBD1 (6 bases). CDR3 length: 14 amino acids. V was clipped by 4 bases and J by 1 base, with 10 bases between them. Per germline, CDR1 MNHEY and CDR2 SVGEGT. This CDR3 reads CASSWQGSNTEAFF. CDR3 sequence (DNA): TGTGCCAGCAGTTGGCAGGGGTCGAACACTGAAGCTTTCTTT.

A few counts support this clonotype. The rearrangement links TRBV7-8 to TRBJ2-7; 9 nucleotides agree with TRBD1. Germline assignment: CDR1 SGHVS and CDR2 FQNEAQ. This CDR3 has 15 amino acids. The trim removed 5 bases at V and 6 bases at J, leaving 11 bases unmatched. The CDR3 nucleotides are TGTGCCAGCAGCCTTGGGACAGGGCTTAGCTCCGAGCAGTACTTC. Translation: CASSLGTGLSSEQYF.

The J gene is TRBJ2-1, the V gene TRBV7-8; 10 bases are a match to TRBD2. CDR1 is SGHVS and CDR2 is FQNEAQ in the germline V gene. This CDR3 is built from 17 residues. Trimming took 0 bases from V and 8 from J; bases not matched to a gene: 10. The CDR3 is CASSLAAGAGGLYEQFF. The CDR3, as DNA: TGTGCCAGCAGCTTAGCGGCAGGAGCGGGGGGGCTTTATGAGCAGTTCTTC.

There are a few counts of this clonotype. The chain is built from TRBV7-2 and TRBJ1-1, with a weak D call TRBD1 (6 bases). The CDR3 is 15 amino acids. CDR1 and CDR2 (germline): SGHTA, FQGNSA. With 2 bases removed from V and 0 bases from J, the gap between germline ends came to 10 bases. This CDR3 is CASSLLDRMNTEAFF. In DNA, the CDR3 is TGTGCCAGCAGCTTACTGGACAGAATGAACACTGAAGCTTTCTTT.

This clonotype was counted between two and nine times. The chain uses TRBV11-2 and TRBJ2-3, with 7 bases lining up with TRBD2. V was pared by 5 bases and J by 5 bases, with 13 bases of the junction left unmatched. CDR1 is SGHAT and CDR2 is FQNNGV in the germline V gene. The CDR3 has 16 residues. The CDR3 protein is CASSHGAGGGLDTQYF. The CDR3 bases are TGTGCCAGCAGCCACGGGGCCGGCGGGGGTCTAGATACGCAGTATTTT. Looking up the rest from reference TRBV11-2 and TRBJ2-3 gives the full variable domain: EAGVAQSPRYKIIEKRQSVAFWCNPISGHATLYWYQQILGQGPKLLIQFQNNGVVDDSQLPKDRFSAERLKGVDSTLKIQPAKLEDSAVYLCASSHGAGGGLDTQYFGPGTRLTVL.

This clonotype was observed a few times. J is TRBJ1-5 and V is TRBV7-2; possible D gene TRBD1, 5 bases. Trimming removed 5 bases from V and 3 bases from J, with 14 bases in between. Germline CDR1 and CDR2: SGHTA and FQGNSA. The CDR3 is 15 amino acids. CDR3 region: CASSKAGGFNQPQHF. The CDR3, as DNA: TGTGCCAGCAGCAAAGCGGGGGGGTTCAATCAGCCCCAGCATTTT.

The sample holds a few counts of this clonotype. The gene calls are TRBV7-3 and TRBJ1-1; D ambiguous. The V end lost 5 bases, the J end lost 7 bases, and 11 bases lay between the germline ends. This CDR3 contains 12 residues. Per germline, CDR1 SGHTA and CDR2 FQGTGA. The CDR3 sequence: CASSPGFGEAFF. In DNA form, the CDR3 reads TGTGCCAGCAGCCCGGGCTTTGGTGAAGCTTTCTTT.

The sample holds a few counts of this clonotype. The chain joins TRBV7-9 to TRBJ2-1, with a possible D match to TRBD1 (6 bases). The V gene lost 2 bases and the J gene lost 8 bases, with 10 bases spanning the gap. Germline V gene data show CDR1 as SEHNR and CDR2 as FQNEAQ (reference sequence). CDR3 size: 13 residues. CDR3: CASSLPRGDEQFF. In DNA, the CDR3 is TGTGCCAGCAGCTTACCCAGGGGCGATGAGCAGTTCTTC.

Here the CDR3 reads CASSRDRDPYNSPLHF. CDR3 sequence (DNA): TGCGCCAGCAGCCGTGATCGGGACCCATATAATTCACCCCTCCACTTT. V and J are TRBV4-1 and TRBJ1-6, with D maybe TRBD1 (5 bases). V was shortened by 4 bases and J by 4 bases, with 14 bases between the two germline ends. The germline gives CDR1 MGHRA, CDR2 YSYEKL. The CDR3 totals 16 residues.

The genes are TRBV7-8 and TRBJ1-2; 9 bases fit TRBD1. The J segment lost 6 bases and the V segment lost 3 bases, leaving 20 bases of the junction unmatched. The germline CDR1 and CDR2 sequences are SGHVS and FQNEAQ. This CDR3 has 19 residues. CDR3 sequence reads: CASSFYKDRGPPNGDGYTF. CDR3 sequence (DNA): TGTGCCAGCAGCTTCTATAAGGACAGGGGACCCCCCAACGGTGATGGCTACACCTTC.

In its sample, this clonotype was seen a few times. The chain carries TRBV7-3 and TRBJ2-3; tentatively, D is TRBD1 (5 bases). V was shortened by 5 bases and J by 0 bases, with 6 bases between the two germline ends. Germline values: CDR1 SGHTA, CDR2 FQGTGA. The CDR3 spans 13 residues. This chain's CDR3 is CASSPGSTDTQYF. The CDR3 region has the DNA TGTGCCAGCAGCCCAGGGAGCACAGATACGCAGTATTTT. The whole variable domain, filled in from reference TRBV7-3 and TRBJ2-3, reads GAGVSQTPSNKVTEKGKYVELRCDPISGHTALYWYRQSLGQGPEFLIYFQGTGAADDSGLPNDRFFAVRPEGSVSTLKIQRTERGDSAVYLCASSPGSTDTQYFGPGTRLTVL.

This clonotype was seen a few times. The chain employs TRBV7-2 and TRBJ2-1; 7 nucleotides agree with TRBD2. Germline V gene data show CDR1 as SGHTA and CDR2 as FQGNSA. V was clipped by 7 bases and J by 7 bases; unmatched bases: 10. The CDR3 has 14 residues. CDR3 protein: CASNTAGERNEQFF. The CDR3, as DNA: TGTGCCAGCAATACGGCGGGGGAGCGTAATGAGCAGTTCTTC.

This clonotype was detected only a few times. The gene calls are TRBV4-2 and TRBJ2-5; D might be TRBD1 or TRBD2, each matching 5 bases. CDR1 LGHNA and CDR2 YNFKEQ come from the germline V gene. The CDR3 extends over 15 amino acids. Deletions cut 3 bases from V and 1 base from J, with 12 bases between. The CDR3 DNA sequence: TGTGCCAGCAGCCAGAGGGGAGATTTCCAAGAGACCCAGTACTTC. This codes for CASSQRGDFQETQYF.

This chain connects TRBV9 to TRBJ1-1, with D unclear. Germline loops: CDR1 SGDLS, CDR2 YYNGEE. Trimming cost V 0 bases and J 2 bases, with 8 bases left between them. This CDR3 is built from 14 residues. The CDR3: CASSVGVTNTEAFF. In DNA form, the CDR3 reads TGTGCCAGCAGCGTAGGGGTAACAAACACTGAAGCTTTCTTT.